This T cell receptor beta chain was documented in a study of regulatory T cells in long-lasting Graves disease. Points from the study as a whole: Persistent disease preferred TRBV28, TRBJ1-2 and TRBJ2-5; new disease, TRBV20-1 and TRBJ2-1. Peripheral blood alone, not thyroid tissue, underwent study.

The V and J ends lost 4 bases and 9 bases respectively, with 21 bases between them. This CDR3 has 15 amino acids. CDR1 is LNHNV, CDR2 YYDKDF, per germline (reference sequence). This clonotype has just a few counts. No antigen is known for it. The time point was: persistent/refractory GD, antithyroid drugs over 5 years with positive TRAb. From RNA extracted from PBMCs, the TCR library was made. Into tubes containing EDTA, about 9 milliliters of peripheral blood were drawn. For TCR beta, libraries came from iRepertoire HTBI primers and Arm-PCR of CDR3 regions. TCRdb called the multiplex PCR reads again in MiXCR, with one record for every CDR3 protein. The sample holds roughly 360,000 distinct CDR3 sequences, around 23% seen once.

The V gene is TRBV15, the J gene TRBJ1-1; the D is unclear. Sequencing used peripheral blood mononuclear cells (PBMCs), obtained when the disease was refractory, from a patient treated with antithyroid drugs. This clonotype was obtained from a woman aged 40 to 49 with Graves disease. The CDR3 spells CATSTTTRSKFKAFF. The CDR3, as DNA: TGTGCCACCAGCACTACGACAAGGAGTAAATTTAAAGCTTTCTTT. Together with reference TRBV15 and TRBJ1-1, the CDR3 gives the full variable domain: DAMVIQNPRYQVTQFGKPVTLSCSQTLNHNVMYWYQQKSSQAPKLLFHYYDKDFNNEADTPDNFQSRRPNTSFCFLDIRSPGLGDTAMYLCATSTTTRSKFKAFFGQGTRLTVV.